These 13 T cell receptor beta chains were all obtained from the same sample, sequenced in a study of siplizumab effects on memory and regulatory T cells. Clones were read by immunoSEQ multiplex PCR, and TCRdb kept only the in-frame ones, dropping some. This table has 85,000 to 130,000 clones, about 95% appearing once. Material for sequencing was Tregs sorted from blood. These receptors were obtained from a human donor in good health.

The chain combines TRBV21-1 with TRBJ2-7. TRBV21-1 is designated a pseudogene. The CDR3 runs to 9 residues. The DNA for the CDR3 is TGTGCCATCCCCGTGGGGCAGTACTTC. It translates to CAIPVGQYF.

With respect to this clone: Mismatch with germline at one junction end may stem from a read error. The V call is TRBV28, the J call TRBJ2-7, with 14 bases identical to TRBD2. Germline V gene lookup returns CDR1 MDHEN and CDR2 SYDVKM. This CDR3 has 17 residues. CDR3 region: CASSLLPGGTSGSPFHF. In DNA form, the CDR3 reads TGTGCCAGCAGTTTACTCCCTGGTGGGACTAGCGGGAGCCCTTTCCACTTC.

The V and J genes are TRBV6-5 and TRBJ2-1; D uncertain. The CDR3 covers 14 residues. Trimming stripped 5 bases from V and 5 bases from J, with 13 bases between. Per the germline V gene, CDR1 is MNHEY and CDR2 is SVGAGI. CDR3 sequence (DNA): TGTGCCAGCAGTCCGCTCACTCAAAACAATGAGCAGTTCTTC. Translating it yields CASSPLTQNNEQFF.

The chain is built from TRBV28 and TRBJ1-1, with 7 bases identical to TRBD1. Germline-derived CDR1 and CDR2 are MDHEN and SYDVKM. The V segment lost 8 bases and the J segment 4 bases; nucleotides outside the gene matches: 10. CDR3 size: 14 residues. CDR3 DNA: TGTGCCAGCTTCAGACAGGGCGGTGTCACTGAAGCTTTCTTT. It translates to CASFRQGGVTEAFF.

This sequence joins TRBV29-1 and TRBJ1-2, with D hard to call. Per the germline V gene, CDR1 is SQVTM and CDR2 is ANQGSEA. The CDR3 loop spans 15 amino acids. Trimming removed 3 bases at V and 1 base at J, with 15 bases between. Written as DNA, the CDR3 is TGCAGCGTTGAGGTCACGGAAGAGGATAACTATGGCTACACCTTC. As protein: CSVEVTEEDNYGYTF.

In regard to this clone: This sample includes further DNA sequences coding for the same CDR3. CDR3 in DNA: TGCGCCAGCAGCGTCAACATTCCACGGGCGACAGATACGCAGTATTTT. It encodes CASSVNIPRATDTQYF. The chain couples TRBV5-1 to TRBJ2-3; the D is unclear. The CDR3 is 16 residues long. Germline V gene data show CDR1 as SGHRS and CDR2 as YFSETQ. Deletions cut 4 bases from V and 3 bases from J, with 18 bases between. Variable domain in full (rest from reference TRBV5-1 and TRBJ2-3): KAGVTQTPRYLIKTRGQQVTLSCSPISGHRSVSWYQQTPGQGLQFLFEYFSETQRNKGNFPGRFSGRQFSNSRSEMNVSTLELGDSALYLCASSVNIPRATDTQYFGPGTRLTVL.

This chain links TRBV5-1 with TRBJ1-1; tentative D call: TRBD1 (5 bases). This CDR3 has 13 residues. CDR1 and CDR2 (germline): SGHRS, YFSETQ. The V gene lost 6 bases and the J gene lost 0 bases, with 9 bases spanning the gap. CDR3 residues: CASKTGLNTEAFF. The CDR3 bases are TGCGCCAGCAAAACAGGTCTGAACACTGAAGCTTTCTTT.

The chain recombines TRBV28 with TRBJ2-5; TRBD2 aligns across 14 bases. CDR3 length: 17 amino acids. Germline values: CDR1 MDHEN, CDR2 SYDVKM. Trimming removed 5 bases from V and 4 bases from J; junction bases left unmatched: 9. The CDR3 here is CASSPRTSGRNRETQYF. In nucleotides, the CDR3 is TGTGCCAGCAGTCCCAGGACTAGCGGGAGGAATCGAGAGACCCAGTACTTC.

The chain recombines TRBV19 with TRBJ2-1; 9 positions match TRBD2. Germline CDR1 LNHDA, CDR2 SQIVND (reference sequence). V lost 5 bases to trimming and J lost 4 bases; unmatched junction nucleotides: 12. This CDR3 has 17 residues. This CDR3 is CASSSTNLAGIYNEQFF. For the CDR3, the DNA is TGTGCCAGTAGTTCGACCAACCTAGCGGGGATTTACAATGAGCAGTTCTTC.

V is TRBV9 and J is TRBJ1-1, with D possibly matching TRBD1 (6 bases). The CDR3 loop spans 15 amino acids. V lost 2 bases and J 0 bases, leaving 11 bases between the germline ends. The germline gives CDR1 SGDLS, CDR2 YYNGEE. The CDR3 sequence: CASSVGAGVNTEAFF. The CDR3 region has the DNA TGTGCCAGCAGCGTTGGAGCAGGGGTGAACACTGAAGCTTTCTTT.

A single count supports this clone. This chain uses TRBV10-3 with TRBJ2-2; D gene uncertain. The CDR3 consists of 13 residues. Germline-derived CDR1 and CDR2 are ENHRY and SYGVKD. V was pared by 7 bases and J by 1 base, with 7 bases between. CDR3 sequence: CAIKDGNTGELFF. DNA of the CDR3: TGTGCCATCAAGGATGGGAACACCGGGGAGCTGTTTTTT.

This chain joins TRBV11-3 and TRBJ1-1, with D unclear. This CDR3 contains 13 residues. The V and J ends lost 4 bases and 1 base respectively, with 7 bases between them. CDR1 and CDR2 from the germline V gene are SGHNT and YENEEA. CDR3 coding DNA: TGTGCCAGCAGCTCCACATCGAACACTGAAGCTTTCTTT. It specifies CASSSTSNTEAFF.

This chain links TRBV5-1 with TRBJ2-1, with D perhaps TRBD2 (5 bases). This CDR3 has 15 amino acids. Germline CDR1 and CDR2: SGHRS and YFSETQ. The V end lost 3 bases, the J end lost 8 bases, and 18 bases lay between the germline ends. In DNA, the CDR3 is TGCGCCAGCAGCTCGCGGGTTCTCCCCCTAGATGAGCAGTTCTTC. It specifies CASSSRVLPLDEQFF.